This TCR beta chain was identified in a study of healthy donors' naive CD4 and CD8 T cells (dated by TCRdb to the mid-2010s). In the study overall: Donors were chosen to span three age groups (20-25, 40-50 and 60-70 years, several each), with mean age roughly 46 and half female. The TCR alpha libraries followed the same workflow as the beta chain, except for a newly designed primer set that covered all functional IMGT alpha gene variants. Rearranged TCR alpha and beta chains from naive CD4+ and CD8+ T cells were sequenced in the study to test how TCR variation relates to lineage commitment. Peripheral blood mononuclear cells were collected from roughly 17 healthy, unrelated individuals. Donors were HLA-typed by sequencing at HLA-A, -B, -C, -DRB1, -DQB1 and -DPB1 using the SBTexcellerator protocol, an ABI3130xl analyzer and SBTengine software.

TCRdb names 454 GS FLX Titanium as the instrument used. A previously published linear amplification protocol was used to build TCR libraries from around 500 ng of total RNA. Sequencing was performed on the Roche/454 Genome Sequencer with Titanium chemistry. The study's own analysis went as follows. 78,498 rearranged TCR alpha transcripts were sequenced from a few of the healthy donors. Duplicate transcripts were dropped, and unique TCR clonotypes were identified by the CDR3 junction according to IMGT nomenclature. Using logistic regression in R 2.13.0, the researchers modeled CD4 versus CD8 status as a function of V and J genes, with an adjustment for donor effects and a Bonferroni correction for multiple testing. TCRdb cleaned the public reads at Q25 with fastp, built clones with MiXCR and kept in-frame beta chains. Rows with one shared CDR3 protein collapse into an entry with the most common genes and DNA. The V and J calls, along with clone size, are taken from TCRdb and not from the paper's own processing. The sample data list 150,000 to 200,000 distinct CDR3 sequences, and about 70% of these were observed just once. Of the sample, roughly 2.4% is held by the ten largest clones.

Cells with a CD4+CD8-CD45RO-CD45RA+ profile were isolated by FACS and defined as naive CD4+ T cells, and those with a CD8+CD4-CD45RA+CD27bright profile were defined as naive CD8+ T cells. Antibodies against CD4 (RPA-T4), CD8 (SK1), CD27 (O323), CD45RA (HI100) and CD45RO (UCHL1) were used for sorting. Beyond this particular receptor, the publication reports: Naive CD4+ and CD8+ cells reportedly showed biased usage of most V and J gene segments, and this bias was consistent across donors and independent of HLA genotype. Because alpha and beta chains were sequenced in bulk and could not be paired, combined chain effects were not evaluated. In both chains, CD4+ lineage was associated with a positively charged CDR3 and CD8+ lineage with a negatively charged CDR3. About 14% of the variance in CD4/CD8 propensity appeared to be explained jointly by V genes, J genes and CDR3 charge, in a largely additive manner. The study did not directly address possible repertoire bias arising from homeostatic proliferation of naive T cells.

Notes on this clonotype: The target of this receptor is not known. It has no much larger one-base neighbor in the sample; base qualities were not kept.

The CDR3 starts with the cysteine, ends with the phenylalanine, and has 16 residues. This entry keeps only the CDR3 DNA: 48 bases, framed from base 1. V loses 2 bases of germline sequence and J loses 6 bases, and the interval between the two ends is 14 bases. CDR1 and CDR2 (MNHEY, SVGAGI) derive from the germline V gene. The receptor's source is a pool of human donors in good health; the sample pools cells from several healthy donors. Sequenced: naive CD4+ and CD8+ T cells sorted from blood, pooled from several donors. This specimen's cell subset or site label, per the study, means: FACS-sorted naive CD4+ (CD45RO-CD45RA+) and naive CD8+ (CD45RA+CD27bright) T cells. Recombination connected TRBV6-5 to TRBJ1-6; TRBD1 could be the D gene, as 6 bases match. The nucleotide sequence reads TGTGCCAGCAGTTACGCGGCGGGGGCTACTAATTCACCCCTCCACTTT. This is translated as CASSYAAGATNSPLHF.